Below, 23 T cell receptor beta chains from the same sample are listed, as sequenced in a study of blood T cell repertoires in COVID-19. Generated by immunoSEQ multiplex PCR, the TCRdb table keeps only in-frame clones and is missing some. The data contain 270,000 or so clones, 89% of them seen just once; the ten biggest clones take up roughly 4.5%. Sample: peripheral blood. The receptors derive from a woman in her forties who had recovered from COVID-19.

This sequence joins TRBV7-6 and TRBJ2-5; 10 bases map to TRBD2. CDR1 and CDR2 from the germline V gene are SGHVS and FNYEAQ. The CDR3 is 15 amino acids. Trimming removed 1 base from V and 1 base from J; junction bases left unmatched: 0. As DNA, the CDR3 is TGTGCCAGCAGCTTAGGGACTAGCGGCCAAGAGACCCAGTACTTC. The encoded protein is CASSLGTSGQETQYF.

The rearrangement joins TRBV5-4 to TRBJ2-7; D might be TRBD2 (6 bases). CDR3 length: 14 amino acids. The germline V and J ends were trimmed by 0 bases and 2 bases, with 9 bases remaining between them. From germline, CDR1 is SGHNT and CDR2 YYREEE (reference sequence). For the CDR3, the DNA is TGTGCCAGCAGCTTGGGGACTAACACCTACGAGCAGTACTTC. Residues: CASSLGTNTYEQYF.

V is TRBV7-9 and J is TRBJ1-3; D is ambiguous. V shed 4 bases and J shed 3 bases, with 10 bases lying between them. The germline V gene encodes CDR1 SEHNR and CDR2 FQNEAQ (reference sequence). The CDR3 has 14 residues. The CDR3 sequence: CASSSPEVGNTIYF. The CDR3 nucleotides are TGTGCCAGCAGCTCGCCGGAGGTTGGAAACACCATATATTTT.

The chain uses TRBV28 and TRBJ1-5, with D perhaps matching TRBD1 (5 bases). The CDR3 totals 16 residues. Trimming stripped 7 bases from V and 4 bases from J, with 20 bases between. Looked up from germline, CDR1 is MDHEN and CDR2 is SYDVKM. The CDR3 DNA reads TGTGCCAGCACTCAACCGCCGGGGGGAGGGAATCAGCCCCAGCATTTT. This translates into CASTQPPGGGNQPQHF.

V usage is TRBV2 and J usage is TRBJ2-1; weak D call: TRBD2 (7 bases). Germline loops: CDR1 SNHLY, CDR2 FYNNEI. The CDR3 spans 13 residues. V was clipped by 6 bases and J by 8 bases, with 14 bases between them. The CDR3 nucleotides read TGTGCCAGCAGGGGGGCCGGGGGGTATGAGCAGTTCTTC. Amino acid sequence: CASRGAGGYEQFF.

This chain uses TRBV28 with TRBJ2-5, with D hard to call. The germline V gene has CDR1 MDHEN and CDR2 SYDVKM. V lost 6 bases to trimming and J lost 5 bases, with 4 bases between them. CDR3 length: 10 residues. The CDR3 DNA is TGTGCCAGCAGAAGCGAGACCCAGTACTTC. Protein product: CASRSETQYF. Full variable domain (outside the CDR3, taken from reference TRBV28 and TRBJ2-5): DVKVTQSSRYLVKRTGEKVFLECVQDMDHENMFWYRQDPGLGLRLIYFSYDVKMKEKGDIPEGYSVSREKKERFSLILESASTNQTSMYLCASRSETQYFGPGTRLLVL.

The gene calls are TRBV28 and TRBJ1-5; D uncertain. CDR1 is MDHEN and CDR2 is SYDVKM in the germline V gene. The CDR3 is 18 residues long. V lost 6 bases and J lost 1, with 22 bases in between. The CDR3 bases are TGTGCCAGCAGACACCAATACCCTCCGGGAAGGAGCAATCAGCCCCAGCATTTT. It encodes CASRHQYPPGRSNQPQHF. Full variable domain (rest looked up from reference TRBV28 and TRBJ1-5): DVKVTQSSRYLVKRTGEKVFLECVQDMDHENMFWYRQDPGLGLRLIYFSYDVKMKEKGDIPEGYSVSREKKERFSLILESASTNQTSMYLCASRHQYPPGRSNQPQHFGDGTRLSIL.

This sequence joins TRBV19 and TRBJ1-2, with D unresolved. Germline V gives CDR1 LNHDA, CDR2 SQIVND (reference sequence). The V gene lost 4 bases and the J gene lost 4 bases, with 13 bases spanning the gap. This CDR3 region has 14 residues. The CDR3 DNA reads TGTGCCAGTAGTACCCTCGGGGTGCTCTATGGCTACACCTTC. This translates into CASSTLGVLYGYTF.

This rearrangement joins TRBV28 to TRBJ2-7; D may be TRBD2 (5 bases). The CDR3 has 12 amino acids. V dropped 6 bases and J dropped 7 bases, with 13 bases sitting between them. CDR1 is MDHEN, CDR2 SYDVKM, per germline. The CDR3, as DNA: TGTGCCAGCAGCCTAACACGGGAAGAGCAGTACTTC. This encodes CASSLTREEQYF.

The table lists this clone with a few counts. The CDR3 spells CASSNPLSLAGKDTQYF. The CDR3 coding sequence is TGTGCCAGTAGTAACCCCTTATCCCTAGCGGGAAAAGATACGCAGTATTTT. The chain couples TRBV19 to TRBJ2-3, with TRBD2 matching over 9 bases. The CDR3 extends over 17 amino acids. Germline V gene data show CDR1 as LNHDA and CDR2 as SQIVND (reference sequence). V gave up 4 bases and J gave up 5 bases; unmatched junction bases: 13.

This clone has just one count. This rearrangement joins TRBV18 to TRBJ1-2; D unclear. Trimming stripped 4 bases from V and 0 bases from J, with 15 bases between. The CDR3 is made up of 16 amino acids. Germline-derived CDR1 and CDR2 are KGHSH and LQKENI. The CDR3 protein is CASSQSGSGANYGYTF. Here the CDR3 DNA reads TGTGCCAGCTCACAAAGCGGTAGCGGAGCTAACTATGGCTACACCTTC.

The chain uses TRBV27 and TRBJ2-1; 7 bases line up with TRBD2. CDR1 is MNHEY, CDR2 SMNVEV, per germline (reference sequence). Unmatched junction bases numbered 11, after V lost 5 bases and J lost 13 bases. This CDR3 has 13 residues. The CDR3 nucleotides are TGTGCCAGCAGTCGCCCCGAAGGGACTAAACAGTTCTTC. It translates to CASSRPEGTKQFF.

The chain employs TRBV6-4 and TRBJ2-5; 8 bases match TRBD1. The CDR3 consists of 15 residues. CDR1 is MRHNA and CDR2 is SNTAGT in the germline V gene. Germline trimming cut 5 bases from V and 5 bases from J; bases unmatched to any gene: 10. CDR3 sequence: CASSLKAGGGETQYF. CDR3 in DNA: TGTGCCAGCAGTTTGAAAGCAGGGGGCGGGGAGACCCAGTACTTC.

V gene TRBV10-3 combines with J gene TRBJ2-2, with TRBD1 matching 8 bases. Germline V gene data show CDR1 as ENHRY and CDR2 as SYGVKD. V lost 7 bases to trimming and J lost 1 base; unmatched junction nucleotides: 8. The CDR3 sequence is 16 residues long. The CDR3 protein is CAITETGAMNTGELFF. CDR3 nucleotide sequence: TGTGCCATCACCGAGACAGGGGCCATGAACACCGGGGAGCTGTTTTTT.

V usage is TRBV7-2 and J usage is TRBJ2-1; D is unresolved. The CDR3 covers 11 residues. With 5 bases removed from V and 7 bases from J, the gap between germline ends came to 6 bases. Germline V gives CDR1 SGHTA, CDR2 FQGNSA. CDR3 coding DNA: TGTGCCAGCAGCCCGGAGAATGAGCAGTTCTTC. Translated: CASSPENEQFF. Full variable domain (rest looked up from reference TRBV7-2 and TRBJ2-1): GAGVSQSPSNKVTEKGKDVELRCDPISGHTALYWYRQSLGQGLEFLIYFQGNSAPDKSGLPSDRFSAERTGGSVSTLTIQRTQQEDSAVYLCASSPENEQFFGPGTRLTVL.

CDR3 amino acids: CASSLYSGSSPLHF. The CDR3, as DNA: TGTGCCAGCAGCTTATACTCGGGGAGTTCACCCCTCCACTTT. The chain is built from TRBV7-3 and TRBJ1-6; no firm D call. The length of the CDR3 is 14 residues. Germline V lookup: CDR1 SGHTA, CDR2 FQGTGA. V lost 2 bases and J lost 9, with 11 bases in between.

The gene calls are TRBV7-2 and TRBJ1-2, with D unclear. In germline, CDR1 is SGHTA, CDR2 FQGNSA. CDR3 size: 13 residues. V shed 8 bases and J shed 3 bases, with 13 bases lying between them. The CDR3, as DNA: TGTGCCAGCGTTAAGGAGGCCTACTATGGCTACACCTTC. Translation: CASVKEAYYGYTF.

The chain recombines TRBV19 with TRBJ2-3, with 8 bases fitting TRBD1. This CDR3 comprises 17 residues. CDR1 is LNHDA, CDR2 SQIVND, per germline (reference sequence). Trimming cost V 5 bases and J 4 bases; bases outside gene matches: 14. CDR3 DNA sequence: TGTGCCAGTAGTGCAACCACAGGGGGTAGTTGGTCAGATACGCAGTATTTT. This codes for CASSATTGGSWSDTQYF.

The gene calls are TRBV11-1 and TRBJ2-3; 9 nucleotides align to TRBD1. This CDR3 contains 15 residues. With 8 bases clipped from V and 2 bases from J, the junction kept 8 bases outside the gene matches. From germline, CDR1 is SGHAT and CDR2 FQDESV (reference sequence). CDR3 region: CASAAGQGFTDTQYF. CDR3 bases: TGTGCCAGCGCTGCGGGACAGGGTTTCACAGATACGCAGTATTTT.

This sequence joins TRBV5-4 and TRBJ1-2; D is uncertain. The germline V gene encodes CDR1 SGHNT and CDR2 YYREEE (reference sequence). Trimming left V 0 bases short and J 9 bases short, with 12 bases between. The length of the CDR3 is 13 residues. In DNA, the CDR3 is TGTGCCAGCAGCTTGGTTGCGGATGAAAGCTACACCTTC. Encoded protein: CASSLVADESYTF.

This sequence joins TRBV4-1 and TRBJ2-3; a possible D gene is TRBD1 (6 bases). Germline-derived CDR1 and CDR2 are MGHRA and YSYEKL. The CDR3 contains 15 residues. The V and J ends lost 5 bases and 2 bases respectively, with 14 bases between them. CDR3 amino acids: CASSLHGTFTDTQYF. CDR3 sequence (DNA): TGCGCCAGCAGCTTACACGGGACATTCACAGATACGCAGTATTTT.

The chain has TRBV5-5 and TRBJ2-3, with TRBD2 matching over 10 bases. Germline CDR1 is SGHKS and CDR2 is YYEKEE (reference sequence). This CDR3 has 15 amino acids. J lost 1 base, V lost 4 bases, and 3 bases had no gene match. DNA for the CDR3: TGTGCCAGCAGCGATGGACTAGCGGGCACAGATACGCAGTATTTT. Its translation is CASSDGLAGTDTQYF.

CDR3: CASSQVGGNTIYF. CDR3 DNA: TGTGCCAGCAGCCAAGTTGGCGGAAACACCATATATTTT. The chain combines TRBV3-1 (or the pseudogene TRBV3-2) with TRBJ1-3; D unresolved. The V end was cut by 1 base, the J end by 4 bases, with 5 bases between. The germline V gene encodes CDR1 LGHDT and CDR2 YNNKEL (reference sequence). The CDR3 is 13 residues long.